This T cell receptor (beta chain) was identified in a study of blood T cells in healthy people across ages. Through a sample-barcoded 5' primer and a J-beta primer mix, a second PCR was run for about 7 to 12 cycles. TCRdb independently ran MiXCR on the 5' RACE reads; one entry per CDR3 protein. The top ten hold over 20% of the sample, which has approximately 850,000 distinct CDR3 sequences, more than 45% seen once. The CDR3 extends over 12 amino acids. CDR1 SGHRS and CDR2 YFSETQ come from the germline V gene. Points on this clonotype: At one of its ends the junction is not consistent with the germline gene, which may arise from a read error.

The chain employs TRBV5-1 and TRBJ2-1; no firm D call. This clonotype originated in a man aged 25-45 years in good health. Sequenced material: blood. CDR3 sequence: CAGRPSRNEQFF. The DNA of the CDR3 is TGCGCCGGCAGGCCTTCGAGGAATGAGCAGTTCTTC. Full variable domain (missing parts from reference TRBV5-1 and TRBJ2-1): KAGVTQTPRYLIKTRGQQVTLSCSPISGHRSVSWYQQTPGQGLQFLFEYFSETQRNKGNFPGRFSGRQFSNSRSEMNVSTLELGDSALYLCAGRPSRNEQFFGPGTRLTVL.